Here is one TCR beta chain with its context. Antigen unknown. This entry belongs to a study of T cell responses to AZD1222 COVID-19 vaccine. Overall study context: Second doses at about 4 or about 12 weeks were pooled. General study points: Spike-spanning, vaccine-associated CD4 TCRs were dominant at 160-218 and 743-854. Nearly half of spike-specific TCRs reportedly target unmutated variant regions. Donors were mostly white British, more females; clonal diversity possibly underestimated.

The ends lost 4 bases at V and 4 bases at J; junction bases unmatched: 28. Germline V gene sequence: CDR1 SGDLS, CDR2 YYNGEE. This CDR3 region has 21 residues. Using immunoSEQ multiplex PCR, the repertoire was profiled, and TCRdb retains in-frame clones only, with some absent. Of roughly 150,000 clones in the sample, 75% to 95% were seen once. This specimen consisted of peripheral blood, obtained on day 0 of AZD1222 vaccination. The sequence derives from an adult in good health. This chain connects TRBV9 to TRBJ1-1; 7 positions match TRBD1. CDR3 region: CASSHSIGVRGETGSGTEAFF. The DNA of the CDR3 is TGTGCCAGCAGCCACAGTATAGGGGTGCGAGGGGAGACAGGGTCTGGCACTGAAGCTTTCTTT.